This T cell receptor (beta chain) was profiled in a study of CD8 T cells in Susac syndrome. General study results and limits: Individuals included in the TCR sequencing and HLA analysis were acknowledged by the study to be relatively few in number.

Random-hexamer reverse transcription was applied to about 0.5 to 1 ug RNA. TCRdb itself ran the immunoSEQ multiplex PCR reads through MiXCR, one entry per CDR3 protein. The sample comprises roughly 400,000 distinct CDR3 sequences, about 85% of which are singletons, and more than 0.09% rests with the top ten. CDR1 is SEHNR and CDR2 is FQNEAQ in the germline V gene (reference sequence). V shed 5 bases, J shed 6 bases, and the junction held 7 bases outside the gene matches. This CDR3 contains 15 residues. Note on this clonotype: Its antigen is unknown.

The chain carries TRBV7-9 and TRBJ1-6; 7 bases map to TRBD1. The receptor was derived from a human donor with multiple sclerosis. Sequenced sample: CD8+ T cells from PBMCs. CDR3 protein: CASSSRDSLNSPLHF. The CDR3 DNA reads TGTGCCAGCAGCAGCCGGGACAGTCTTAATTCACCCCTCCACTTT.